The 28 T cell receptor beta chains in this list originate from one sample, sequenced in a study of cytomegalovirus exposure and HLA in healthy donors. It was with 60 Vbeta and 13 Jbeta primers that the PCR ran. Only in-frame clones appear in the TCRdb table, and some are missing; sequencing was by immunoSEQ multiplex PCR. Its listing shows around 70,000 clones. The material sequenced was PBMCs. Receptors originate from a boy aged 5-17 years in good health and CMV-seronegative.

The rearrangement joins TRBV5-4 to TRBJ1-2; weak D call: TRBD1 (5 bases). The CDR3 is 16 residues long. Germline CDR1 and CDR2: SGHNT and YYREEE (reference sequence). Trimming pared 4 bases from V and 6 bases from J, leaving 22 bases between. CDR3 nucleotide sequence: TGTGCCAGCAGCGGCACACGGGTCGGGGCGGGGGATGGCTACACCTTC. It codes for CASSGTRVGAGDGYTF.

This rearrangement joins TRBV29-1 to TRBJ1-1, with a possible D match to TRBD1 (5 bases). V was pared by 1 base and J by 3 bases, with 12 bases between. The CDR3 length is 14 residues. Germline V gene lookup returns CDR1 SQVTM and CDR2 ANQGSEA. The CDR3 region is CSVEAGEGHTEAFF. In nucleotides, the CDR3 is TGCAGCGTTGAAGCTGGGGAGGGACACACTGAAGCTTTCTTT.

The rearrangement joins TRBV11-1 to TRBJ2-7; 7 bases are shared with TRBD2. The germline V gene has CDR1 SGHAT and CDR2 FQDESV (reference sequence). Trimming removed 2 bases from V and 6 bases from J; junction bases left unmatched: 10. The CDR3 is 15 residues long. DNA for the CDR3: TGTGCCAGCAGCTTACGGCGGGCGGGAGATCCCGAGCAGTACTTC. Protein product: CASSLRRAGDPEQYF.

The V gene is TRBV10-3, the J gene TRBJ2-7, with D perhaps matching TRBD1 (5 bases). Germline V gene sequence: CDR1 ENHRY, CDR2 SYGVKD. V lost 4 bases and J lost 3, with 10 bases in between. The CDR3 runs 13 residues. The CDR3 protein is CAISGQGDYEQYF. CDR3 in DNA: TGTGCCATCAGTGGGCAGGGTGACTACGAGCAGTACTTC.

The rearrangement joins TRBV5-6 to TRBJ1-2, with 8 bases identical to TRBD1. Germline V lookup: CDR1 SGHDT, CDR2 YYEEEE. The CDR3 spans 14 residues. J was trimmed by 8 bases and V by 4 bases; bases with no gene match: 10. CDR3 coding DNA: TGTGCCAGCAGCAAAGATACAGGGGGTAAAGGCTACACCTTC. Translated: CASSKDTGGKGYTF.

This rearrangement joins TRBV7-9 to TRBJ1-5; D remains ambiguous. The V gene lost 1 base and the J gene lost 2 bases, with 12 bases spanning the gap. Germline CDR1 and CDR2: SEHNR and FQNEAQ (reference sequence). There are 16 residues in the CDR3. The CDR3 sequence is CASSLEEGLGNQPQHF. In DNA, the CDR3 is TGTGCCAGCAGCTTAGAGGAGGGTTTGGGCAATCAGCCCCAGCATTTT.

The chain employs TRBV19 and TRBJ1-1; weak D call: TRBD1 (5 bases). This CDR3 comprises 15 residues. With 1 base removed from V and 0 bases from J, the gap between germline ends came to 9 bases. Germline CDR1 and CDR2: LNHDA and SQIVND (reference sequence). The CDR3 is CASSIVEGLNTEAFF. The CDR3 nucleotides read TGTGCCAGTAGTATAGTGGAGGGGCTGAACACTGAAGCTTTCTTT.

The CDR3 spells CASSPQDSYEAFF. The CDR3 DNA reads as TGTGCCAGCAGCCCCCAGGACAGCTATGAAGCTTTCTTT. V usage is TRBV9 and J usage is TRBJ1-1; D is perhaps TRBD1 (6 bases). The CDR3 contains 13 residues. V dropped 4 bases and J dropped 7 bases, with 14 bases sitting between them. Germline V gene sequence: CDR1 SGDLS, CDR2 YYNGEE.

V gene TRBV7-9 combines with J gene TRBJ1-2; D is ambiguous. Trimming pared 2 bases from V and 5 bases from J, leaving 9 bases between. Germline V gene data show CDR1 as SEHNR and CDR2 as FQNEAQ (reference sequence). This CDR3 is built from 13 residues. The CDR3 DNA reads TGTGCCAGCAGCTTATCCCTGAGTTATGGCTACACCTTC. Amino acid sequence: CASSLSLSYGYTF.

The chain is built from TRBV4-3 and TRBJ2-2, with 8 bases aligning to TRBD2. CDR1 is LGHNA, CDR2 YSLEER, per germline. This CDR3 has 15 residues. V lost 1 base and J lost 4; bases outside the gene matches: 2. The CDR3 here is CASSQGSGTTGELFF. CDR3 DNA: TGCGCCAGCAGCCAAGGTAGCGGGACCACCGGGGAGCTGTTTTTT.

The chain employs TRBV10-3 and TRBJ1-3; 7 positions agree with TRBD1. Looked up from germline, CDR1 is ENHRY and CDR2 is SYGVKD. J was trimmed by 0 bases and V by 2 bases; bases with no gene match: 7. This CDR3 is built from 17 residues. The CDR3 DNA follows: TGTGCCATCAGTGAGCTGCTACAGGGGATCTCTGGAAACACCATATATTTT. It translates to CAISELLQGISGNTIYF.

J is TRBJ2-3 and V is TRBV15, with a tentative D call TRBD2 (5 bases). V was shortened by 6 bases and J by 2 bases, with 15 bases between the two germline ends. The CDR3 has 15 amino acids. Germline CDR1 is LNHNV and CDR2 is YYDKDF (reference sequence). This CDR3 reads CATSPSTSPTDTQYF. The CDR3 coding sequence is TGTGCCACCAGTCCTAGCACCTCACCCACAGATACGCAGTATTTT.

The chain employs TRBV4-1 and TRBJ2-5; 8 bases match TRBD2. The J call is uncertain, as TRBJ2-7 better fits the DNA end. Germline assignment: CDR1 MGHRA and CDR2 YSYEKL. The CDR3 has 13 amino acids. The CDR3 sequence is CASSPRTSNEQYF. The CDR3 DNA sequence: TGCGCCAGCAGCCCCCGGACTAGCAACGAGCAGTACTTC.

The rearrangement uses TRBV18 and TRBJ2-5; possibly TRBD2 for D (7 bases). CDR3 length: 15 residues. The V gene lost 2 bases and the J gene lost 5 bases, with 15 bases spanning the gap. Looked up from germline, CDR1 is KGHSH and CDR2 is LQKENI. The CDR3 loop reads CASSPLRGGVETQYF. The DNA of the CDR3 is TGTGCCAGCTCACCATTAAGGGGGGGCGTGGAGACCCAGTACTTC.

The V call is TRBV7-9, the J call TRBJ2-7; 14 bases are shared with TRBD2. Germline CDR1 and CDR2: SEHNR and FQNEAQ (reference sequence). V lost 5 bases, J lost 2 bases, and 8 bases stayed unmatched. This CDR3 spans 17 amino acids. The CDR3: CASSPGTSGGGTYEQYF. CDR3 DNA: TGTGCCAGCAGCCCAGGGACTAGCGGGGGCGGCACCTACGAGCAGTACTTC.

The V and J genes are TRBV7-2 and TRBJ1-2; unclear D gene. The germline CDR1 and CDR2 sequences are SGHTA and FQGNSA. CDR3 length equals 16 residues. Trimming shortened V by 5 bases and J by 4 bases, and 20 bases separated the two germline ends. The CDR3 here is CASSLLPDRHAYGYTF. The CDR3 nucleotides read TGTGCCAGCAGCCTACTTCCTGACCGACACGCCTATGGCTACACCTTC.

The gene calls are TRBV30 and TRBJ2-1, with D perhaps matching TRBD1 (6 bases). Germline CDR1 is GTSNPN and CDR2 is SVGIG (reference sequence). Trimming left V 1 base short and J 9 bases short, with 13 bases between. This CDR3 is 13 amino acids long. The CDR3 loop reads CAWSEAGDGEQFF. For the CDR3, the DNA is TGTGCCTGGAGTGAAGCAGGGGACGGTGAGCAGTTCTTC.

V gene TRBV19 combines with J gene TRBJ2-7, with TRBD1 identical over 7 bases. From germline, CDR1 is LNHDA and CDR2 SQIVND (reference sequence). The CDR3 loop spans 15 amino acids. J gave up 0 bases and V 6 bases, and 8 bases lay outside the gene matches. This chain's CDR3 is CASRIEQGPSYEQYF. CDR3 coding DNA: TGTGCCAGTAGGATTGAACAGGGGCCCTCCTACGAGCAGTACTTC.

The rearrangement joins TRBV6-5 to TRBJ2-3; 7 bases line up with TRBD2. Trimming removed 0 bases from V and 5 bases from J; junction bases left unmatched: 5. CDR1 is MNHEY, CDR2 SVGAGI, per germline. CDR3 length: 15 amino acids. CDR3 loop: CASSYSKASGDTQYF. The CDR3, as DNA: TGTGCCAGCAGTTACTCGAAAGCTAGCGGAGATACGCAGTATTTT.

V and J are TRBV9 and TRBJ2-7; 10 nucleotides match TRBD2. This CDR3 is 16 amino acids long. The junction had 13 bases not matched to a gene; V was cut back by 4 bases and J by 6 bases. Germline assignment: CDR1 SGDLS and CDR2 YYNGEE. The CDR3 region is CASSSGASGGASEQYF. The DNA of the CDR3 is TGTGCCAGCAGCTCGGGTGCCAGCGGGGGGGCAAGCGAGCAGTACTTC.

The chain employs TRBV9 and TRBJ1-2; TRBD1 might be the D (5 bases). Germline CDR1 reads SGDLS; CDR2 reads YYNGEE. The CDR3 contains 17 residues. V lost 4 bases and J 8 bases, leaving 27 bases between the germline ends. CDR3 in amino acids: CASSPRATGPGTVGYTF. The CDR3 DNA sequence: TGTGCCAGCAGCCCCAGGGCTACAGGTCCGGGCACGGTAGGCTACACCTTC.

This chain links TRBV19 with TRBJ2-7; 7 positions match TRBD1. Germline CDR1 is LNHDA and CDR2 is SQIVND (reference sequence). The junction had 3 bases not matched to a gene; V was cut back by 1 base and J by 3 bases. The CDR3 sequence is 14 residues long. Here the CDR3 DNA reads TGTGCCAGTAGTATAGTGGCAGGGGGCTACGAGCAGTACTTC. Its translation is CASSIVAGGYEQYF.

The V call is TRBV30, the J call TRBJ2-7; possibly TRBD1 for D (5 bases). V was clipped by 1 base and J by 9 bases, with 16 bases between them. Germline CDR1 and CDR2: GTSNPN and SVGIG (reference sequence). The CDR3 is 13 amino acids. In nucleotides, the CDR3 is TGTGCCTGGAGTGAACTATCAGGGCTTGGGCAGTACTTC. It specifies CAWSELSGLGQYF.

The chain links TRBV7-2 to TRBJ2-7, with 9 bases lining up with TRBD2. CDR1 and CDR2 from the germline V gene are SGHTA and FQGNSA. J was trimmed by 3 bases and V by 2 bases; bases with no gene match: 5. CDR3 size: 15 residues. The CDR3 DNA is TGTGCCAGCAGCTTACGGACTAGCGTAAACTACGAGCAGTACTTC. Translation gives CASSLRTSVNYEQYF.

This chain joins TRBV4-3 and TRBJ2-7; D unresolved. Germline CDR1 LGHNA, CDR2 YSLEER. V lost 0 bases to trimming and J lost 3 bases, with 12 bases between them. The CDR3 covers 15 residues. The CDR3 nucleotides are TGCGCCAGCAGCCAAGATCGTGGGCAGAACTACGAGCAGTACTTC. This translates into CASSQDRGQNYEQYF.

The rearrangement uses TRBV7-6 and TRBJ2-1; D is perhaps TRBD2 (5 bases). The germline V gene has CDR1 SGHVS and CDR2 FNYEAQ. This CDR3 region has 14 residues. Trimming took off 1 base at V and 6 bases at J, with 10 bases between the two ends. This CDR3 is CASSLVPRVNEQFF. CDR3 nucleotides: TGTGCCAGCAGCTTAGTTCCGCGGGTCAATGAGCAGTTCTTC.

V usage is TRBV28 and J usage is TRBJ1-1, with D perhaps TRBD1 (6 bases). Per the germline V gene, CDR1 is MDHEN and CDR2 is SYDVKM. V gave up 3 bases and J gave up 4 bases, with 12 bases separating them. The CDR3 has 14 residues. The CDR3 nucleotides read TGTGCCAGCAGTTTTAGGGGGGGAACCACTGAAGCTTTCTTT. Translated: CASSFRGGTTEAFF.

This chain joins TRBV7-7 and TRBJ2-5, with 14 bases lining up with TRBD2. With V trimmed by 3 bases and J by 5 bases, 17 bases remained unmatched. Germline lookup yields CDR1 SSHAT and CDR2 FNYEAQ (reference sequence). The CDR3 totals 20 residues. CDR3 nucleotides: TGTGCCAGCAGCTTGAGATCCGGACTAGCGGGGGGACCCCCGGTGGAGACCCAGTACTTC. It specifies CASSLRSGLAGGPPVETQYF.